Presented here are 31 T cell receptor beta chains from one specimen sequenced in a study of blood T cells in healthy people across ages. Using a J-beta primer mix together with a sample-barcoded 5' primer, a second PCR was run for about 7 to 12 cycles. TCRdb independently ran MiXCR on the 5' RACE reads; one entry per CDR3 protein. The profile shows hundreds of thousands of distinct CDR3 sequences, about 34% of them singletons. Material for sequencing was blood. Receptors originate from a woman at least 80 years old in good health.

This rearrangement joins TRBV6-5 to TRBJ1-2; tentative D call: TRBD1 (5 bases). CDR1 MNHEY and CDR2 SVGAGI come from the germline V gene. V dropped 8 bases and J dropped 3 bases, with 16 bases sitting between them. The CDR3 totals 14 residues. CDR3 DNA sequence: TGTGCCAGCCTGGGGGGGGGGAGGTACTATGGCTACACCTTC. As protein: CASLGGGRYYGYTF.

In regard to this clonotype: This may arise from a read error, as a much more abundant clone is one base away. This chain connects TRBV5-5 to TRBJ1-2; no definite D call. This CDR3 has 14 residues. In germline, CDR1 is SGHKS, CDR2 YYEKEE (reference sequence). For the CDR3, the DNA is TGTGCCAGCAGCCCCCTCGAGGGAGGTGCTGGCTGCACCTTC. Amino acid sequence: CASSPLEGGAGCTF. Together with reference TRBV5-5 and TRBJ1-2, the CDR3 gives the full variable domain: DAGVTQSPTHLIKTRGQQVTLRCSPISGHKSVSWYQQVLGQGPQFIFQYYEKEERGRGNFPDRFSARQFPNYSSELNVNALLLGDSALYLCASSPLEGGAGCTFGSGTRLTVV.

This clonotype has just one count. This may be a read error: a much more frequent sequence differs by one nucleotide. The chain has TRBV4-2 and TRBJ1-4; no reliable D call. This CDR3 comprises 17 residues. Germline CDR1 reads LGHNA; CDR2 reads YNFKEQ. CDR3 nucleotides: TGTGCCAGCAGCCAAGATGGCGGCCGGGCAACTAATGAAAGACTGTTTTTT. Its protein product is CASSQDGGRATNERLFF.

This clonotype was picked up many times. The chain uses TRBV7-8 and TRBJ2-7; D unclear. From germline, CDR1 is SGHVS and CDR2 FQNEAQ. This CDR3 is built from 13 residues. Trimming took 7 bases from V and 6 from J, leaving 16 bases between them. The CDR3 reads CASTAGWWREQYF. The CDR3 nucleotides are TGTGCCAGCACCGCCGGGTGGTGGCGCGAGCAGTACTTC.

The table lists this clonotype with many counts. The V and J genes are TRBV20-1 and TRBJ1-2; D ambiguous. The CDR3 runs to 15 residues. Looked up from germline, CDR1 is DFQATT and CDR2 is SNEGSKA (reference sequence). Between the trimmed V and J ends, which lost 0 bases and 5 bases, there was a span of 16 bases. This chain's CDR3 is CSARDRTPGLYGYTF. As DNA, the CDR3 is TGCAGTGCTAGAGATCGAACACCGGGTCTGTATGGCTACACCTTC.

This clonotype showed up many times. The chain employs TRBV5-6 and TRBJ2-4, with 10 bases that match TRBD1. The CDR3 covers 18 residues. Germline assignment: CDR1 SGHDT and CDR2 YYEEEE. Unmatched junction bases numbered 10, after V lost 4 bases and J lost 0 bases. The CDR3 nucleotides read TGTGCCAGCAGCGGGGGACAGGGGCCGATTTTAGCCAAAAACATTCAGTACTTC. It encodes CASSGGQGPILAKNIQYF.

This clonotype came up many times. J is TRBJ1-4 and V is TRBV6-5; no clear D gene. CDR1 and CDR2 from the germline V gene are MNHEY and SVGAGI. The CDR3 runs 14 residues. V lost 6 bases, J lost 7 bases, and 15 bases lay in between. The CDR3 nucleotides are TGTGCCAGCAGGCCCTCAGGACGGGGTGAAAAACTGTTTTTT. Its protein is CASRPSGRGEKLFF.

This clonotype was seen a few times. The CDR3 DNA reads as TGTGCCAGCAGCCCTTATCAGGGGGCACGGACCGGGGAGCTGTTTTTT. This sequence encodes CASSPYQGARTGELFF. The rearrangement links TRBV3-1 to TRBJ2-2, with 8 nucleotides matching TRBD1. Looked up from germline, CDR1 is LGHDT and CDR2 is YNNKEL (reference sequence). The CDR3 loop spans 16 amino acids. After removal of 4 bases from V and 5 bases from J, the junction contained 9 bases not matched to a gene.

This clonotype occurred a few times. The J gene is TRBJ1-5, the V gene TRBV29-1, with D possibly TRBD1 on 5 matching bases. Trimming left V 4 bases short and J 0 bases short, with 7 bases between. This CDR3 has 13 residues. Germline V gene lookup returns CDR1 SQVTM and CDR2 ANQGSEA. In nucleotides, the CDR3 is TGCAGCGTTGGGGGGAATAGCAATCAGCCCCAGCATTTT. This translates into CSVGGNSNQPQHF.

This clonotype has ten or more counts. This chain connects TRBV7-2 to TRBJ1-2; no clear D gene. V lost 0 bases and J 3 bases, leaving 8 bases between the germline ends. The CDR3 length is 14 residues. Germline CDR1 and CDR2: SGHTA and FQGNSA. The CDR3 spells CASSLASADYGYTF. The CDR3 DNA follows: TGTGCCAGCAGCTTAGCGTCGGCGGACTATGGCTACACCTTC.

The rearrangement links TRBV11-2 to TRBJ1-1; D is ambiguous. Germline V gene sequence: CDR1 SGHAT, CDR2 FQNNGV. This CDR3 region has 13 residues. Trimming cost V 7 bases and J 4 bases, with 13 bases left between them. The CDR3 sequence: CASTLKAATEAFF. CDR3 coding DNA: TGTGCCAGCACCCTAAAAGCGGCCACTGAAGCTTTCTTT.

This clonotype appeared a few times. A junction end diverges from the germline sequence, so it may reflect a read error. The gene calls are TRBV5-4 and TRBJ2-6; TRBD2 matches at 8 bases. Germline CDR1 reads SGHNT; CDR2 reads YYREEE (reference sequence). The CDR3 loop spans 15 amino acids. The CDR3 loop is CANSPGGVGANVLTF. Here the CDR3 DNA reads TGTGCCAACAGCCCCGGGGGGGTTGGGGCCAACGTCCTGACTTTC.

This clonotype has just one count. This rearrangement joins TRBV2 to TRBJ2-1; D is uncertain. Germline loops: CDR1 SNHLY, CDR2 FYNNEI. Trimming stripped 5 bases from V and 9 bases from J, with 11 bases between. CDR3 length equals 12 residues. Here the CDR3 reads CASSYWAGEQFF. The CDR3 DNA is TGTGCCAGCAGTTATTGGGCTGGTGAGCAGTTCTTC.

This clonotype was recorded a few times. Since a much larger clone is just one base distant, this may be a read error. V usage is TRBV12-3 or TRBV12-4 and J usage is TRBJ1-1, with a weak D call TRBD1 (6 bases). This CDR3 comprises 16 residues. The CDR3 DNA sequence: TGTGCCGGCAGTTTTTTGCAGGGGCCCCTGAACACTGAAGCTTTCTTT. Residues: CAGSFLQGPLNTEAFF.

To note about this clonotype: A single base separates this from a much larger clone, so it may be a read error. The rearrangement joins TRBV6-6 to TRBJ1-5, with 7 bases identical to TRBD1. The CDR3 runs to 14 residues. CDR1 is MNHNY, CDR2 SVGAGI, per germline (reference sequence). CDR3 coding DNA: TGTGTCAGCAGTCGGGACAGACCCGATCAGCCCCAGCATTTT. Encoded protein: CVSSRDRPDQPQHF.

This clonotype was counted at least ten times. This chain joins TRBV20-1 and TRBJ1-1, with no clear D. The CDR3 has 12 residues. The germline V gene encodes CDR1 DFQATT and CDR2 SNEGSKA (reference sequence). V lost 3 bases and J 5 bases, leaving 10 bases between the germline ends. In nucleotides, the CDR3 is TGCAGTGCTAGGAGGGTAGGAACTGAAGCTTTCTTT. This gives the protein CSARRVGTEAFF.

This clonotype occurred a few times. The chain couples TRBV30 to TRBJ1-1, with a tentative D call TRBD1 (5 bases). V lost 2 bases to trimming and J lost 5 bases, with 15 bases between them. This CDR3 has 14 residues. CDR1 and CDR2 from the germline V gene are GTSNPN and SVGIG (reference sequence). The CDR3 DNA is TGTGCCTGGAGTTCCCGGGGGTGGGGAACTGAAGCTTTCTTT. It encodes CAWSSRGWGTEAFF.

This sequence joins TRBV12-3 or TRBV12-4 and TRBJ1-1, with a possible D match to TRBD1 (6 bases). With 5 bases removed from V and 1 base from J, the gap between germline ends came to 14 bases. CDR3 length equals 15 residues. This CDR3 reads CASSPARGGNTEAFF. CDR3 bases: TGTGCCAGCAGTCCCGCCAGGGGAGGGAACACTGAAGCTTTCTTT.

In this sample, this clonotype turned up many times. In nucleotides, the CDR3 is TGTGCCAGCAGCTTACCAGGGTATAATTCACCCCTCCACTTT. Translating it yields CASSLPGYNSPLHF. The rearrangement uses TRBV7-2 and TRBJ1-6; tentatively, D is TRBD1 (5 bases). V lost 2 bases and J 4 bases, leaving 6 bases between the germline ends. Germline V lookup: CDR1 SGHTA, CDR2 FQGNSA. This CDR3 contains 14 residues. Looking up the rest from reference TRBV7-2 and TRBJ1-6 gives the full variable domain: GAGVSQSPSNKVTEKGKDVELRCDPISGHTALYWYRQSLGQGLEFLIYFQGNSAPDKSGLPSDRFSAERTGGSVSTLTIQRTQQEDSAVYLCASSLPGYNSPLHFGNGTRLTVT.

This clonotype was seen a few times. Since a much larger clone is just one base distant, this may be a read error. The chain has TRBV7-3 and TRBJ1-1; D uncertain. Per germline, CDR1 SGHTA and CDR2 FQGTGA. Between the trimmed V and J ends, which lost 3 bases and 9 bases, there was a span of 8 bases. This CDR3 contains 11 residues. The CDR3 coding sequence is TGTGCCAGCAGCTTCAGCACCCAAGCTTTCTTT. It codes for CASSFSTQAFF.

At least ten counts were recorded for this clonotype. The CDR3 region is CASSLDHLYEQYF. As DNA, the CDR3 is TGTGCCAGCAGTTTAGACCACCTCTACGAGCAGTACTTC. This rearrangement joins TRBV12-3 or TRBV12-4 to TRBJ2-7; no definite D call. Trimming cost V 1 base and J 3 bases, with 7 bases left between them. CDR3 length: 13 amino acids.

To note about this clonotype: A much bigger clone sits one base away, suggesting this may be a read error. The CDR3 does not end in the conserved phenylalanine or tryptophan, so this is likely a read error. This sequence joins TRBV30 and TRBJ2-1, with 11 positions matching TRBD2. Unmatched junction bases numbered 9, after V lost 1 base and J lost 7 bases. CDR3 size: 16 residues. Germline V gene lookup returns CDR1 GTSNPN and CDR2 SVGIG (reference sequence). DNA of the CDR3: TGTGCCTGGAGTGATGATAGCGGGGGGGCCGGAAATGAGCAGTTCGTC. Its protein is CAWSDDSGGAGNEQFV.

This rearrangement joins TRBV5-1 to TRBJ2-2; TRBD1 might be the D (5 bases). The CDR3 is 15 amino acids. Trimming took off 5 bases at V and 0 bases at J, with 11 bases between the two ends. Germline CDR1 and CDR2: SGHRS and YFSETQ. This CDR3 is CASRNRQTNTGELFF. The CDR3 nucleotides are TGCGCCAGCAGGAACAGGCAGACGAACACCGGGGAGCTGTTTTTT.

This chain links TRBV6-5 with TRBJ2-3; a possible D gene is TRBD2 (5 bases). V lost 8 bases and J 6 bases, leaving 15 bases between the germline ends. The CDR3 runs to 13 residues. Germline V gives CDR1 MNHEY, CDR2 SVGAGI. DNA of the CDR3: TGTGCCAGCCGACGGACCGGGGTGGATACGCAGTATTTT. This gives the protein CASRRTGVDTQYF.

This clonotype has only a few counts. Possible read error: a much larger clone is one base away. J is TRBJ2-1 and V is TRBV5-1; possibly TRBD2 for D (6 bases). Gene TRBJ2-7 matches the end of the DNA better, so the J call may be wrong. Germline CDR1 and CDR2: SGHRS and YFSETQ. CDR3 length: 15 amino acids. CDR3 DNA sequence: TGCGCCAGCAAGGAGGGGTTGGGCTCCTACAATGAGCAGTACTTC. It encodes CASKEGLGSYNEQYF.

This clonotype appeared many times. The chain's CDR3 is CASSRGLAGQGYEQYF. In DNA form, the CDR3 reads TGTGCCAGCAGTCGAGGGCTAGCGGGCCAGGGCTACGAGCAGTACTTC. The chain recombines TRBV3-1 with TRBJ2-7; 8 bases map to TRBD2. There are 16 residues in the CDR3. Germline lookup yields CDR1 LGHDT and CDR2 YNNKEL (reference sequence). The trim removed 6 bases at V and 3 bases at J, leaving 13 bases unmatched.

With regard to this clonotype: A much larger clone differs by one base, so this may be a read error. The CDR3 nucleotides read TGTGCCTGCAGCTTCCGGGACAGGGGAGCCAAAAACATTCAGTACTTC. Its protein is CACSFRDRGAKNIQYF. This chain joins TRBV5-6 and TRBJ2-4; 10 nucleotides align to TRBD1. The CDR3 loop spans 16 amino acids. Germline values: CDR1 SGHDT, CDR2 YYEEEE.

This clonotype was counted many times. This chain links TRBV21-1 with TRBJ2-1; the table assigns TRBD2, which was not confirmed against the DNA. TRBV21-1 is marked as a pseudogene. The CDR3 length is 19 residues. The CDR3 DNA reads as TGTGCCAGCAGCAAAGCCGATGATCGGACGGGCCAATATTACAATGAGCAGTTCTTC. This encodes CASSKADDRTGQYYNEQFF.

This chain joins TRBV7-2 and TRBJ2-3, with TRBD1 matching 8 bases. The CDR3 totals 15 residues. After removal of 3 bases from V and 5 bases from J, the junction contained 7 bases not matched to a gene. Germline V CDR1 and CDR2: SGHTA, FQGNSA. The CDR3 reads CASSFTGGREDTQYF. CDR3 nucleotides: TGTGCCAGCAGCTTTACAGGGGGAAGGGAAGATACGCAGTATTTT.

There are a few counts of this clonotype. The chain has TRBV6-2 or TRBV6-3 and TRBJ1-6; no clear D. Trimming cost V 5 bases and J 5 bases, with 10 bases left between them. CDR3 length: 14 residues. Germline values: CDR1 MNHEY, CDR2 SVGEGT. The CDR3, as DNA: TGTGCCAGCAGTGACTTGTGGGATAATTCACCCCTCCACTTT. It yields the protein CASSDLWDNSPLHF.

A word on this clonotype: Given a much more abundant clone one base away, this may be a read error. In nucleotides, the CDR3 is TGTGCCGGCAGCGCCGCCGGGACTAGCGGGGGGCACTACAATGAGCAGTTCTTC. Its translation: CAGSAAGTSGGHYNEQFF. This sequence joins TRBV9 and TRBJ2-1; 15 nucleotides match TRBD2. Germline V CDR1 and CDR2: SGDLS, YYNGEE. The CDR3 sequence is 18 residues long.